The 32 T cell receptor beta chains presented below share a single source sample, sequenced in a study of blood T cell repertoires in COVID-19. Libraries were prepared by immunoSEQ multiplex PCR; TCRdb keeps only in-frame clonotypes and omits some of them. The sample includes 150,000 to 200,000 clones, under 85% seen only once; the top ten take 6% to 8%. Sequenced material: peripheral blood. The receptor source for this set is a woman between 65 and 79 years old with COVID-19, enrolled during active disease.

The chain combines TRBV27 with TRBJ1-2, with 11 bases matching TRBD1. The germline V gene encodes CDR1 MNHEY and CDR2 SMNVEV (reference sequence). The CDR3 has 16 residues. After removal of 6 bases from V and 7 bases from J, the junction contained 13 bases not matched to a gene. CDR3 DNA sequence: TGTGCCAGCAGACGGGACAGGGGGAGGTCGAACACTGGCTACACCTTC. Protein: CASRRDRGRSNTGYTF.

CDR3 DNA sequence: TGTGCCACCAGTGACAGAGGTAGTTCTGATGGCTACACCTTC. Its translation is CATSDRGSSDGYTF. The chain employs TRBV24-1 and TRBJ1-2; D ambiguous. CDR1 is KGHDR, CDR2 SFDVKD, per germline. V lost 4 bases, J lost 6 bases, and 14 bases lay in between. The length of the CDR3 is 14 residues.

This clone has a single count. This sequence joins TRBV7-3 and TRBJ2-1, with D hard to call. V lost 4 bases, J lost 7 bases, and 17 bases lay in between. The CDR3 consists of 15 residues. The germline gives CDR1 SGHTA, CDR2 FQGTGA. CDR3 sequence (DNA): TGTGCCAGCAGCTATACTTCGACCCCTAGAAATGAGCAGTTCTTC. It encodes CASSYTSTPRNEQFF.

J is TRBJ2-5 and V is TRBV28; D is perhaps TRBD2 (6 bases). V lost 0 bases, J lost 3 bases, and 11 bases lay in between. Germline V CDR1 and CDR2: MDHEN, SYDVKM. The CDR3 sequence is 15 residues long. The CDR3 sequence: CASSLWGGGEETQYF. CDR3 in DNA: TGTGCCAGCAGTTTATGGGGAGGAGGAGAAGAGACCCAGTACTTC.

This chain joins TRBV2 and TRBJ1-4; D is unclear. V lost 8 bases and J 6 bases, leaving 16 bases between the germline ends. The germline V gene encodes CDR1 SNHLY and CDR2 FYNNEI. The CDR3 is 14 residues long. CDR3 DNA: TGTGCCAGCGAGAGGGCTAGCTGGGATGAAAAACTGTTTTTT. Encoded protein: CASERASWDEKLFF.

The rearrangement uses TRBV5-6 and TRBJ2-2; maybe TRBD1 (5 bases). This CDR3 is 16 amino acids long. V lost 1 base, J lost 2 bases, and 12 bases lay in between. Looked up from germline, CDR1 is SGHDT and CDR2 is YYEEEE. CDR3 nucleotide sequence: TGTGCCAGCAGCTTGTTAGGCCAGGGAAACACCGGGGAGCTGTTTTTT. Translated: CASSLLGQGNTGELFF.

CDR3 sequence: CASSQVPPYPNEAFF. The CDR3 nucleotides are TGCGCCAGCAGCCAAGTCCCCCCTTACCCTAATGAAGCTTTCTTT. V is TRBV4-3 and J is TRBJ1-1; D gene unclear. The ends were cut back, 1 base at V and 7 bases at J, with 16 bases in the middle. The germline V gene has CDR1 LGHNA and CDR2 YSLEER. The CDR3 totals 15 residues.

The chain combines TRBV19 with TRBJ2-5, with a possible D match to TRBD2 (5 bases). The V and J ends lost 3 bases and 0 bases respectively, with 11 bases between them. This CDR3 is built from 15 residues. The germline gives CDR1 LNHDA, CDR2 SQIVND (reference sequence). The CDR3 loop reads CASSIKRNNQETQYF. The CDR3 DNA sequence: TGTGCCAGTAGTATCAAGCGGAACAACCAAGAGACCCAGTACTTC. The entire variable domain, with the rest obtained from reference TRBV19 and TRBJ2-5, is as follows: DGGITQSPKYLFRKEGQNVTLSCEQNLNHDAMYWYRQDPGQGLRLIYYSQIVNDFQKGDIAEGYSVSREKKESFPLTVTSAQKNPTAFYLCASSIKRNNQETQYFGPGTRLLVL.

This clone came up once. The chain employs TRBV18 and TRBJ2-3; D unclear. Germline V lookup: CDR1 KGHSH, CDR2 LQKENI. V gave up 2 bases and J gave up 0 bases, with 9 bases separating them. The length of the CDR3 is 15 residues. The CDR3 sequence: CASSPIPLSTDTQYF. The CDR3 DNA sequence: TGTGCCAGCTCACCAATCCCCCTGAGCACAGATACGCAGTATTTT.

The chain has TRBV7-9 and TRBJ2-5; TRBD1 matches at 7 bases. J gave up 1 base and V 3 bases, and 8 bases lay outside the gene matches. The V gene's germline CDR1 is SEHNR and CDR2 FQNEAQ (reference sequence). CDR3 length: 16 amino acids. The CDR3 DNA reads as TGTGCCAGCAGCTTGACCGACAGGGTGCTCCAAGAGACCCAGTACTTC. Translating gives CASSLTDRVLQETQYF.

The chain employs TRBV18 and TRBJ2-2; TRBD1 matches 8 bases. J was trimmed by 1 base and V by 3 bases; bases with no gene match: 4. Germline V CDR1 and CDR2: KGHSH, LQKENI. The CDR3 runs 16 residues. DNA for the CDR3: TGTGCCAGCTCACCGTTCGGGACAGGGAACACCGGGGAGCTGTTTTTT. Residues: CASSPFGTGNTGELFF.

The chain is built from TRBV20-1 and TRBJ2-7; TRBD1 matches 10 bases. Germline V gene data show CDR1 as DFQATT and CDR2 as SNEGSKA (reference sequence). V trimming: 3 bases; J trimming: 2 bases; junction bases outside the gene matches: 7. There are 15 residues in the CDR3. CDR3 in DNA: TGCAGTGCTAGTTACGGGACAGGGGTACCCTACGAGCAGTACTTC. Protein sequence: CSASYGTGVPYEQYF.

J is TRBJ1-5 and V is TRBV6-5; 9 nucleotides line up with TRBD1. CDR1 MNHEY and CDR2 SVGAGI come from the germline V gene. The CDR3 has 13 amino acids. After removal of 6 bases from V and 11 bases from J, the junction contained 8 bases not matched to a gene. CDR3 loop: CASSPERDRAQHF. As DNA, the CDR3 is TGTGCCAGCAGCCCCGAGAGGGACAGGGCCCAGCATTTT.

The J gene is TRBJ1-5, the V gene TRBV19; D possibly corresponds to TRBD1 (5 bases). Between the trimmed V and J ends, which lost 5 bases and 2 bases, there was a span of 13 bases. The CDR3 spans 15 residues. The germline CDR1 and CDR2 sequences are LNHDA and SQIVND (reference sequence). The CDR3 is CASSPRAGRNQPQHF. CDR3 in DNA: TGTGCCAGTAGTCCGCGGGCGGGGCGCAATCAGCCCCAGCATTTT.

The chain has TRBV7-3 and TRBJ1-1; possible D gene TRBD1, 6 bases. This CDR3 has 14 residues. The V gene lost 5 bases and the J gene lost 2 bases, with 12 bases spanning the gap. From germline, CDR1 is SGHTA and CDR2 FQGTGA. CDR3 amino acids: CASSTGQPNTEAFF. CDR3 in DNA: TGTGCCAGCAGCACTGGACAGCCCAACACTGAAGCTTTCTTT.

Here the CDR3 DNA reads TGTGCCAGCAGCCAACACAGGGGAGAGAATTCACCCCTCCACTTT. Translation: CASSQHRGENSPLHF. The genes are TRBV7-2 and TRBJ1-6; TRBD1 aligns across 7 bases. V gave up 5 bases and J gave up 7 bases; unmatched junction bases: 8. CDR3 size: 15 residues. Germline V CDR1 and CDR2: SGHTA, FQGNSA.

J is TRBJ2-7 and V is TRBV10-3; D perhaps matches TRBD1 (6 bases). The CDR3 extends over 14 amino acids. Trimming took off 6 bases at V and 2 bases at J, with 14 bases between the two ends. The germline V gene encodes CDR1 ENHRY and CDR2 SYGVKD. CDR3 DNA: TGTGCCATCAGCCCAGGGGAACTGACCTACGAGCAGTACTTC. Residues: CAISPGELTYEQYF.

This chain uses TRBV7-6 with TRBJ1-4; D gene unclear. V gave up 4 bases and J gave up 8 bases, with 8 bases separating them. CDR1 is SGHVS and CDR2 is FNYEAQ in the germline V gene. The CDR3 sequence is 12 residues long. For the CDR3, the DNA is TGTGCCAGCAGCTCCTTCGGGGAAAAACTGTTTTTT. Protein sequence: CASSSFGEKLFF.

The CDR3 DNA sequence: TGTGCCAGTAGTTCTGGACAGCTCTTTCCCGCAGATACGCAGTATTTT. Its protein is CASSSGQLFPADTQYF. This chain joins TRBV19 and TRBJ2-3; maybe TRBD1 (6 bases). CDR1 and CDR2 from the germline V gene are LNHDA and SQIVND (reference sequence). CDR3 length equals 16 residues. The V gene lost 5 bases and the J gene lost 4 bases, with 19 bases spanning the gap.

The genes are TRBV6-5 and TRBJ2-3, with D perhaps TRBD1 (5 bases). CDR1 is MNHEY and CDR2 is SVGAGI in the germline V gene. V was clipped by 6 bases and J by 4 bases, with 11 bases between them. CDR3 length equals 13 residues. The CDR3 DNA sequence: TGTGCCAGCAGGAAGACAGCCTCAGATACGCAGTATTTT. Protein: CASRKTASDTQYF.

J is TRBJ2-3 and V is TRBV5-4; unclear D gene. Germline V gives CDR1 SGHNT, CDR2 YYREEE (reference sequence). V gave up 7 bases and J gave up 1 base, with 10 bases separating them. CDR3 length equals 13 residues. CDR3: CASGLSGTDTQYF. In DNA, the CDR3 is TGTGCCAGCGGCCTTTCTGGCACAGATACGCAGTATTTT.

The chain combines TRBV5-4 with TRBJ1-5; no definite D call. V lost 2 bases and J lost 4, with 13 bases in between. The CDR3 spans 15 residues. CDR1 SGHNT and CDR2 YYREEE come from the germline V gene (reference sequence). The CDR3 coding sequence is TGTGCCAGCAGCTTAGGAGTAGGTGCTAATCAGCCCCAGCATTTT. Residues: CASSLGVGANQPQHF.

The V gene is TRBV29-1, the J gene TRBJ2-1; 11 bases are a match to TRBD1. In germline, CDR1 is SQVTM, CDR2 ANQGSEA. The CDR3 sequence is 12 residues long. The V segment lost 3 bases and the J segment 9 bases; nucleotides outside the gene matches: 1. The CDR3 protein is CSVEGQGGEQFF. The CDR3 nucleotides read TGCAGCGTTGAGGGACAGGGGGGTGAGCAGTTCTTC.

The rearrangement uses TRBV7-2 and TRBJ1-1, with D perhaps TRBD1 (6 bases). V gave up 3 bases and J gave up 5 bases, with 13 bases separating them. CDR3 length: 14 amino acids. From germline, CDR1 is SGHTA and CDR2 FQGNSA. The CDR3 spells CASSFAGARTEAFF. CDR3 nucleotides: TGTGCCAGCAGCTTTGCAGGGGCGAGGACTGAAGCTTTCTTT.

This clone was observed a single time. V is TRBV9 and J is TRBJ1-1, with D possibly TRBD1 on 5 matching bases. The germline V and J ends were trimmed by 0 bases and 1 base, with 7 bases remaining between them. From germline, CDR1 is SGDLS and CDR2 YYNGEE. CDR3 length: 14 residues. CDR3: CASSVGGQNTEAFF. The CDR3 DNA sequence: TGTGCCAGCAGCGTAGGAGGACAGAACACTGAAGCTTTCTTT.

The rearrangement joins TRBV3-1 (or the pseudogene TRBV3-2) to TRBJ1-6; the match to TRBD1 covers 8 bases. J gave up 9 bases and V 0 bases, and 4 bases lay outside the gene matches. The CDR3 consists of 15 residues. Germline CDR1 and CDR2: LGHDT and YNNKEL (reference sequence). The CDR3 sequence: CASSQEDRAGSPLHF. The CDR3 bases are TGTGCCAGCAGCCAAGAGGACAGGGCGGGTTCACCCCTCCACTTT.

The rearrangement joins TRBV19 to TRBJ1-5; 10 nucleotides align to TRBD1. Germline CDR1 LNHDA, CDR2 SQIVND (reference sequence). V trimming: 3 bases; J trimming: 6 bases; junction bases outside the gene matches: 11. The CDR3 runs 17 residues. Written as DNA, the CDR3 is TGTGCCAGTAGTATGTATCTCGGGACAGGGGTGCGTCAGCCCCAGCATTTT. Encoded protein: CASSMYLGTGVRQPQHF.

This chain connects TRBV7-8 to TRBJ1-2; D unclear. This CDR3 has 13 residues. Trimming pared 3 bases from V and 8 bases from J, leaving 13 bases between. Looked up from germline, CDR1 is SGHVS and CDR2 is FQNEAQ. CDR3 bases: TGTGCCAGCAGCTTTGAGAGGGCGGGGGGCTACACCTTC. Its protein is CASSFERAGGYTF. Full variable domain (missing parts from reference TRBV7-8 and TRBJ1-2): GAGVSQSPRYKVAKRGQDVALRCDPISGHVSLFWYQQALGQGPEFLTYFQNEAQLDKSGLPSDRFFAERPEGSVSTLKIQRTQQEDSAVYLCASSFERAGGYTFGSGTRLTVV.

This chain links TRBV30 with TRBJ1-4, with a possible D match to TRBD1 (5 bases). CDR1 and CDR2 (germline): GTSNPN, SVGIG (reference sequence). The CDR3 is made up of 13 amino acids. With 0 bases removed from V and 7 bases from J, the gap between germline ends came to 9 bases. The CDR3 DNA reads as TGTGCCTGGAGTGTGGGGCCTAGTGAAAAACTGTTTTTT. Residues: CAWSVGPSEKLFF.

The V gene is TRBV18, the J gene TRBJ2-3; no firm D call. The V gene lost 3 bases and the J gene lost 2 bases, with 12 bases spanning the gap. This CDR3 has 15 residues. The germline V gene has CDR1 KGHSH and CDR2 LQKENI. CDR3 sequence reads: CASSPRLGDTDTQYF. DNA for the CDR3: TGTGCCAGCTCACCGCGATTGGGCGACACAGATACGCAGTATTTT.

The sample holds one count of this clone. The V and J genes are TRBV6-5 and TRBJ2-5; 8 nucleotides align to TRBD2. V shed 6 bases and J 3 bases; nucleotides not matched to a gene: 9. This CDR3 is 15 amino acids long. Germline CDR1 and CDR2: MNHEY and SVGAGI. The CDR3 region has the DNA TGTGCCAGCAGCCGGCCAGCGGGAGACAAAGAGACCCAGTACTTC. It translates to CASSRPAGDKETQYF.

The V call is TRBV27, the J call TRBJ2-7, with D unclear. This CDR3 comprises 14 residues. CDR1 is MNHEY, CDR2 SMNVEV, per germline (reference sequence). V dropped 3 bases and J dropped 0 bases, with 9 bases sitting between them. The CDR3: CASSLKENSYEQYF. CDR3 nucleotides: TGTGCCAGCAGTTTGAAGGAGAACTCCTACGAGCAGTACTTC.